Reported below is one T cell receptor beta chain. The antigen remains undetermined. The data stem from a study of T cell responses to AZD1222 COVID-19 vaccine. About the research overall: Investigators merged groups given second doses at roughly 4 or roughly 12 weeks.

Trimming removed 1 base from V and 7 bases from J, with 8 bases in between. Germline CDR1 reads SGHAT; CDR2 reads FQNNGV. CDR3 length: 13 residues. Study outcomes and limitations: An increase in Spike-specific TCR breadth and depth was observed after two AZD1222 doses. Every sample of the repertoires postdated the peak T cell response. Among the donors, most were white British and more were female, and clonal diversity was possibly underestimated.

Method: immunoSEQ multiplex PCR; TCRdb's copy keeps in-frame clones and lacks some. The table lists approximately 130,000 clones, over 75% of them singletons. The rearrangement uses TRBV11-2 and TRBJ2-1; D is undetermined. This TCR was recovered from an adult in good health. The sample here was peripheral blood, taken on day 0 of AZD1222 vaccination. CDR3 in amino acids: CASSLGVLNEQFF. CDR3 coding DNA: TGTGCCAGCAGCTTAGGGGTCTTAAATGAGCAGTTCTTC.